The entry below gives a single TCR beta chain sequence along with its context. Its antigen is still unknown. Having ophthalmopathy, the donors showed moderate-to-severe activity, CAS ≥3 and NOSPECS ≥4, with disease lasting under 3 months. Lactation, pregnancy, uncontrolled infections and other autoimmune diseases were all grounds for excluding patients. It was on clinical symptoms, serum thyroxine, TRAb, thyroid ultrasound and orbital computed tomography that diagnosis relied. The data derive from a study of Graves' ophthalmopathy and Graves' hyperthyroidism. Study outcomes and limitations: This model predicted ophthalmopathy progression (sensitivity 70.59%, specificity 72.22%).

The CDR3 has 15 residues. Germline CDR1 and CDR2: SGHTA and FQGNSA. Between the trimmed V and J ends, which lost 5 bases and 6 bases, there was a span of 20 bases. RNA transcripts provided the template for amplifying TCR beta CDR3 regions. Investigators did first-round RT-PCR with HTBI primers, then second-round multiplex PCR. TCRdb ran MiXCR on the multiplex PCR reads and lists one entry per CDR3 protein. The repertoire consists of roughly 480,000 distinct CDR3 sequences, with over 13% occurring once and the leading ten covering around 9.8%. V and J are TRBV7-2 and TRBJ2-7; the D gene could be TRBD1 or TRBD2 (5 bases each). The TCR originated in a woman aged 30 to 39 with Graves' ophthalmopathy. Sequenced: blood. This CDR3 reads CASSQGRPGRGEQYF. DNA for the CDR3: TGTGCCAGCAGCCAGGGACGGCCAGGGAGAGGCGAGCAGTACTTC.